A selection of T cell receptor beta chains follows, all from one sample in a study of circulating tumor DNA in untreated peripheral T-cell lymphoma. Clones were read by immunoSEQ multiplex PCR, and TCRdb kept only the in-frame ones, dropping some. This repertoire shows 6,200 or so clones, 62% found once; its top ten account for 50% to 60%. Sequenced sample: tumor tissue. These receptors were obtained from a human donor with peripheral T-cell lymphoma. Each CDR3 is given with its conserved first and last residue. The D gene is left open where the match is weak. Some rows mark clone size as missing; the rest say once, few, many or name a class of expanded clone.

d_call	cdr3_length	clone_size	j_call	v_call	cdr3_aa	cdr3_nt
-	12	-	TRBJ1-1	TRBV19	CASIPTQGYAFF	TGTGCCAGTATTCCCACACAGGGTTATGCTTTCTTT
-	14	few	TRBJ1-5	TRBV9	CASRGDARDQPQHF	TGTGCCAGCAGAGGTGACGCCAGGGATCAGCCCCAGCATTTT
-	15	-	TRBJ1-2	TRBV28	CASSLSGRGYEGYTF	TGTGCCAGCAGTTTATCGGGCAGGGGCTATGAAGGCTACACCTTC
TRBD1	13	-	TRBJ1-2	TRBV29-1	CSVWTGRYYGYTF	TGCAGCGTGTGGACAGGGCGGTACTATGGCTACACCTTC
-	14	-	TRBJ1-1	TRBV6-8	CASTLPVGGTEAFF	TGTGCCAGCACACTTCCCGTAGGGGGGACTGAAGCTTTCTTT
TRBD2	16	-	TRBJ2-1	TRBV28	CASSSGGLAGHNEQFF	TGTGCCAGCAGTTCAGGGGGACTAGCGGGACATAATGAGCAGTTCTTC
TRBD2	15	-	TRBJ2-3	TRBV15	CATSRDGGITDTQYF	TGTGCCACCAGCAGAGACGGGGGGATCACAGATACGCAGTATTTT
-	14	-	TRBJ1-2	TRBV6-8	CASGDRGIGYGYTF	TGTGCCAGCGGGGATCGAGGTATAGGCTATGGCTACACCTTC
-	14	-	TRBJ2-7	TRBV30	CAWSVPRGRDEQYF	TGTGCCTGGAGTGTACCGAGGGGACGCGACGAGCAGTACTTC
-	14	-	TRBJ2-3	TRBV15	CATSRGRVTDTQYF	TGTGCCACCAGCAGAGGTAGAGTAACAGATACGCAGTATTTT
-	16	few	TRBJ2-1	TRBV11-3	CASSRDWGRSYNEQFF	TGTGCCAGCAGCCGTGATTGGGGGCGTTCCTACAATGAGCAGTTCTTC
TRBD1	15	-	TRBJ1-2	TRBV19	CASRGNSRTGLGYTF	TGTGCCAGTAGAGGTAATTCTCGGACAGGGCTCGGCTACACCTTC
-	12	-	TRBJ1-5	TRBV10-1	CASTIGAQPQHF	TGCGCCAGCACCATTGGGGCTCAGCCCCAGCATTTT
-	14	-	TRBJ2-2	TRBV14	CASSQKGYTGELFF	TGTGCCAGCAGCCAAAAAGGGTACACCGGGGAGCTGTTTTTT
TRBD1	15	-	TRBJ1-6	TRBV6-8	CASTRGGTGVSPLHF	TGTGCCAGCACCCGTGGGGGGACAGGGGTTTCACCCCTCCACTTT
-	14	-	TRBJ2-3	TRBV9	CASSAGTSTDTQYF	TGTGCCAGCAGCGCAGGGACTAGCACAGATACGCAGTATTTT
TRBD2	16	-	TRBJ2-1	TRBV11-3	CASSLMGGSSYNEQFF	TGTGCCAGCAGCTTGATGGGCGGGAGCTCCTACAATGAGCAGTTCTTC
-	12	-	TRBJ1-2	TRBV30	CAWSTPGYGYTF	TGTGCCTGGAGTACCCCAGGATATGGCTACACCTTC
TRBD1	14	few	TRBJ2-5	TRBV11-3	CASSSRDRQETQYF	TGTGCCAGCAGCTCCCGGGACAGACAAGAGACCCAGTACTTC
-	19	once	TRBJ1-3	TRBV11-3	CASSLIAGAVASSGNTIYF	TGTGCCAGCAGCTTAATCGCAGGGGCCGTCGCTAGCTCTGGAAACACCATATATTTT
-	21	-	TRBJ2-5	TRBV4-2	CASSQDLPILAGARVQETQYF	TGTGCCAGCAGCCAAGATCTCCCGATCCTAGCCGGGGCGAGAGTCCAAGAGACCCAGTACTTC
-	14	-	TRBJ2-3	TRBV18	CASSQGQATDTQYF	TGTGCCAGCTCCCAGGGGCAAGCCACAGATACGCAGTATTTT
-	14	-	TRBJ2-7	TRBV6-8	CAIQTGTPNYEQYF	TGTGCCATTCAGACCGGGACTCCCAATTACGAGCAGTACTTC
-	13	-	TRBJ1-1	TRBV6-8	CASSYGPNTEAFF	TGTGCCAGCAGTTACGGGCCGAACACTGAAGCTTTCTTT
-	13	-	TRBJ1-2	TRBV6-8	CASSLRQRGGYTF	TGTGCCAGCAGTTTAAGACAGCGCGGTGGCTACACCTTC
-	13	-	TRBJ2-7	TRBV6-8	CASSQTGQDEQYF	TGTGCCAGCAGTCAGACAGGTCAGGACGAGCAGTACTTC
TRBD1	15	-	TRBJ2-5	TRBV19	CASSIAAGGQETQYF	TGTGCCAGTAGTATTGCGGCAGGGGGCCAAGAGACCCAGTACTTC
TRBD1	15	-	TRBJ2-6	TRBV6-8	CASRTGGSGANVLTF	TGTGCCAGCAGGACAGGGGGCTCTGGGGCCAACGTCCTGACTTTC
-	11	-	TRBJ2-7	TRBV6-4	CASRVDYEQYF	TGTGCCAGCAGGGTGGACTACGAGCAGTACTTC
-	14	once	TRBJ1-2	TRBV6-7	CASSYGLGRDGYTF	TGTGCCAGCAGTTACGGTCTGGGAAGGGATGGCTACACCTTC
-	12	-	TRBJ2-3	TRBV9	CASSEPTDTQYF	TGTGCCAGCAGCGAGCCAACAGATACGCAGTATTTT
-	13	few	TRBJ1-1	TRBV6-8	CASRMDRRTEAFF	TGTGCCAGCAGAATGGACAGACGCACTGAAGCTTTCTTT
-	13	-	TRBJ2-6	TRBV14	CASSGPGANVLTF	TGTGCCAGCAGCGGCCCGGGGGCCAACGTCCTGACTTTC
-	14	-	TRBJ1-1	TRBV18	CASSPVARNTEAFF	TGTGCCAGCTCGCCCGTCGCTAGGAACACTGAAGCTTTCTTT
TRBD2	16	few	TRBJ2-7	TRBV11-3	CASSQTSGGISYEQYF	TGTGCCAGCAGCCAAACTAGCGGGGGGATATCCTACGAGCAGTACTTC
-	15	-	TRBJ1-6	TRBV6-8	CASSSRKTKGSPLHF	TGTGCCAGCAGTTCCCGAAAGACAAAGGGGTCACCCCTCCACTTT
-	15	few	TRBJ1-1	TRBV18	CASSPGVGLRTEAFF	TGTGCCAGCTCACCCGGGGTGGGGCTGCGCACTGAAGCTTTCTTT
-	14	-	TRBJ1-2	TRBV15	CATSRRAAAHGYTF	TGTGCCACCAGCAGACGGGCCGCGGCACATGGCTACACCTTC
-	14	few	TRBJ2-7	TRBV11-3	CASSLVAASYEQYF	TGTGCCAGCAGCTTAGTGGCTGCATCCTACGAGCAGTACTTC
TRBD2	14	-	TRBJ2-1	TRBV6-8	CASSSGTTDNEQFF	TGTGCCAGCAGTTCAGGGACTACCGACAATGAGCAGTTCTTC
TRBD2	14	-	TRBJ2-3	TRBV18	CASSPLAVQGTQYF	TGTGCCAGCTCACCTCTAGCGGTCCAAGGTACGCAGTATTTT
-	15	few	TRBJ2-2	TRBV18	CASSPTQADTGELFF	TGTGCCAGCTCACCAACTCAGGCGGACACCGGGGAGCTGTTTTTT
TRBD1	13	once	TRBJ1-5	TRBV29-1	CSVEDRAGQPQHF	TGCAGCGTAGAAGACAGGGCCGGTCAGCCCCAGCATTTT